The 8 T cell receptor beta chains reported below all come from one sample, sequenced in a study of PD-L1 blockade in urothelial cancer. This table comes from immunoSEQ multiplex PCR, and its TCRdb copy is limited to in-frame clones, with some not included. The profile covers tens of thousands of clones, with around 89% appearing a single time and under 2% taken by the ten largest. Time point of the sample: pretreatment peripheral blood. Sequencing was performed on PBMCs, taken around atezolizumab (anti-PD-L1) treatment. These receptors all come from a man in his 60s with urothelial cancer.

The CDR3 loop reads CASSLAKRGDPYEQYF. As DNA, the CDR3 is TGCGCCAGCAGCTTGGCGAAGCGGGGGGACCCCTACGAGCAGTACTTC. The genes are TRBV5-1 and TRBJ2-7; TRBD2 aligns across 9 bases. Germline CDR1 SGHRS, CDR2 YFSETQ. This CDR3 is 16 amino acids long. V gave up 0 bases and J gave up 2 bases; unmatched junction bases: 6.

The chain couples TRBV4-3 to TRBJ2-7, with a possible D match to TRBD1 (6 bases). Trimming took off 0 bases at V and 2 bases at J, with 14 bases between the two ends. The CDR3 consists of 16 residues. Per the germline V gene, CDR1 is LGHNA and CDR2 is YSLEER. CDR3 in amino acids: CASSQDLQGSPYEQYF. CDR3 DNA sequence: TGCGCCAGCAGCCAAGATCTACAGGGTTCCCCCTACGAGCAGTACTTC.

The rearrangement joins TRBV9 to TRBJ2-2; unclear D gene. CDR3 length equals 13 residues. The ends were cut back, 4 bases at V and 6 bases at J, with 10 bases in the middle. The germline CDR1 and CDR2 sequences are SGDLS and YYNGEE. This chain's CDR3 is CASSPTMAGELFF. The CDR3 DNA reads as TGTGCCAGCAGCCCTACTATGGCCGGGGAGCTGTTTTTT.

J is TRBJ2-3 and V is TRBV30, with 10 bases aligning to TRBD2. V shed 3 bases, J shed 2 bases, and the junction held 5 bases outside the gene matches. The germline CDR1 and CDR2 sequences are GTSNPN and SVGIG (reference sequence). The CDR3 consists of 15 residues. The CDR3 region has the DNA TGTGCCTGGAGGGTAGCGGGGGGAAACACAGATACGCAGTATTTT. This sequence encodes CAWRVAGGNTDTQYF.

The chain links TRBV7-2 to TRBJ2-2, with D tentatively TRBD2 (6 bases). CDR3 size: 17 residues. The V gene lost 2 bases and the J gene lost 1 base, with 14 bases spanning the gap. Germline V gene sequence: CDR1 SGHTA, CDR2 FQGNSA. The CDR3 region is CASSLNRLGRNTGELFF. In DNA, the CDR3 is TGTGCCAGCAGCTTAAATCGACTAGGGCGGAACACCGGGGAGCTGTTTTTT. Looking up the rest from reference TRBV7-2 and TRBJ2-2 gives the full variable domain: GAGVSQSPSNKVTEKGKDVELRCDPISGHTALYWYRQSLGQGLEFLIYFQGNSAPDKSGLPSDRFSAERTGGSVSTLTIQRTQQEDSAVYLCASSLNRLGRNTGELFFGEGSRLTVL.

The chain combines TRBV5-1 with TRBJ2-3; 10 nucleotides align to TRBD1. The CDR3 covers 16 residues. The germline V gene has CDR1 SGHRS and CDR2 YFSETQ. After removal of 3 bases from V and 1 base from J, the junction contained 5 bases not matched to a gene. CDR3 in DNA: TGCGCCAGCAGCTGGGACAGGGGAAGGCGCACAGATACGCAGTATTTT. As protein: CASSWDRGRRTDTQYF.

The V call is TRBV6-5, the J call TRBJ2-1; TRBD2 might be the D (6 bases). In germline, CDR1 is MNHEY, CDR2 SVGAGI. This CDR3 spans 15 amino acids. Trimming stripped 6 bases from V and 1 base from J, with 13 bases between. The DNA for the CDR3 is TGTGCCAGCAGGATGACTAGTGGGTCCTACAATGAGCAGTTCTTC. Its protein is CASRMTSGSYNEQFF.

This clone was counted between two and nine times. This CDR3 reads CSAERGNEQFF. In DNA, the CDR3 is TGCAGTGCTGAGCGGGGAAATGAGCAGTTCTTC. The V call is TRBV20-1, the J call TRBJ2-1, with 7 bases that match TRBD2. This CDR3 has 11 residues. V trimming: 5 bases; J trimming: 7 bases; junction bases outside the gene matches: 2. The germline gives CDR1 DFQATT, CDR2 SNEGSKA (reference sequence).